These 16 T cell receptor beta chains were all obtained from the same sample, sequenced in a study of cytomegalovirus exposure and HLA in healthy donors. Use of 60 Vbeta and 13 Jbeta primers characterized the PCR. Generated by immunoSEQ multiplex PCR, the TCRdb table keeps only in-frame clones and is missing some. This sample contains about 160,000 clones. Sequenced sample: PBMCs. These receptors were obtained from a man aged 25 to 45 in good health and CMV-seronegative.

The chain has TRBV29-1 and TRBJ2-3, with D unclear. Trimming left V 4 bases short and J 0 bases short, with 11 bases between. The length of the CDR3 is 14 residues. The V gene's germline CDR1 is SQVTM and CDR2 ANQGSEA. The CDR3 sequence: CSVAQTSSTDTQYF. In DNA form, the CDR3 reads TGCAGCGTTGCGCAGACTTCTAGCACAGATACGCAGTATTTT.

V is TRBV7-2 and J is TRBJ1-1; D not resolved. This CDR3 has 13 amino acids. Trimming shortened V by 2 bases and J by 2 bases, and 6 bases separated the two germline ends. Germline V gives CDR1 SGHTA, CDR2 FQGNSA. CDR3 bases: TGTGCCAGCAGCTTAATATTCAACACTGAAGCTTTCTTT. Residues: CASSLIFNTEAFF. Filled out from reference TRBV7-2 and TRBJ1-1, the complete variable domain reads GAGVSQSPSNKVTEKGKDVELRCDPISGHTALYWYRQSLGQGLEFLIYFQGNSAPDKSGLPSDRFSAERTGGSVSTLTIQRTQQEDSAVYLCASSLIFNTEAFFGQGTRLTVV.

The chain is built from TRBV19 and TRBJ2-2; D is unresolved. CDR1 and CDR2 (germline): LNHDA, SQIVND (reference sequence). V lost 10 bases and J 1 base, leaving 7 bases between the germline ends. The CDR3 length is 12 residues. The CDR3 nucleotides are TGTGCCACGACAAGGAACACCGGGGAGCTGTTTTTT. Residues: CATTRNTGELFF. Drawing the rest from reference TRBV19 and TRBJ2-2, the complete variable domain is DGGITQSPKYLFRKEGQNVTLSCEQNLNHDAMYWYRQDPGQGLRLIYYSQIVNDFQKGDIAEGYSVSREKKESFPLTVTSAQKNPTAFYLCATTRNTGELFFGEGSRLTVL.

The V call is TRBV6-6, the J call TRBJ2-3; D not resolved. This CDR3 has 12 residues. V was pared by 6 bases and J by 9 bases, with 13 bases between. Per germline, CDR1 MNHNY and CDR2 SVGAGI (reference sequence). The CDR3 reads CASSPNESTQYF. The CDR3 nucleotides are TGTGCCAGCAGCCCGAACGAGTCCACGCAGTATTTT.

CDR3 in amino acids: CASSFDSTGTEAFF. Here the CDR3 DNA reads TGCGCCAGCAGCTTTGACTCCACGGGCACTGAAGCTTTCTTT. This sequence joins TRBV5-1 and TRBJ1-1; D ambiguous. The CDR3 extends over 14 amino acids. The germline V gene has CDR1 SGHRS and CDR2 YFSETQ. The ends were cut back, 2 bases at V and 4 bases at J, with 12 bases in the middle.

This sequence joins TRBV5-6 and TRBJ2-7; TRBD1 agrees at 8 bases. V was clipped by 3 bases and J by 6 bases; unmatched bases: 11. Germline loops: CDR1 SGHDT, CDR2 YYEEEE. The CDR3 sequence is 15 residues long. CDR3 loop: CASSSRRDRSVEQYF. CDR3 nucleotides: TGTGCCAGCAGCTCCCGGAGGGACAGGTCTGTCGAGCAGTACTTC.

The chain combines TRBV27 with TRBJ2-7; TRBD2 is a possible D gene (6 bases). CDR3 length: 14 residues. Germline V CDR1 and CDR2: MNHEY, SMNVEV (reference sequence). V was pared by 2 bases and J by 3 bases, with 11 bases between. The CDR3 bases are TGTGCCAGCAGTTTACGGGGGTACCACTACGAGCAGTACTTC. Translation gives CASSLRGYHYEQYF.

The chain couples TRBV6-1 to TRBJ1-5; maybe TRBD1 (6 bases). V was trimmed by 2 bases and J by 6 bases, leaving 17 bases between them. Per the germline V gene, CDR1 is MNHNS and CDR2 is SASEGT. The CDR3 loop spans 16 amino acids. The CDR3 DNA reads TGTGCCAGCAGTGAAAATGGGGGCGGGTGGGGTCAGCCCCAGCATTTT. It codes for CASSENGGGWGQPQHF.

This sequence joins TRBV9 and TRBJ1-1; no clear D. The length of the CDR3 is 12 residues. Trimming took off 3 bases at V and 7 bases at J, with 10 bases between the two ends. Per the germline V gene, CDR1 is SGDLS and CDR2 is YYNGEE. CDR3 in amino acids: CASSGLSGEAFF. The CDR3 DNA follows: TGTGCCAGCAGCGGCCTTTCGGGTGAAGCTTTCTTT.

CDR3 in amino acids: CSVEGAGGRTDTQYF. As DNA, the CDR3 is TGCAGCGTTGAAGGCGCAGGGGGACGCACAGATACGCAGTATTTT. This chain connects TRBV29-1 to TRBJ2-3; 7 bases are a match to TRBD1. Trimming took 1 base from V and 1 from J; bases not matched to a gene: 5. CDR1 SQVTM and CDR2 ANQGSEA come from the germline V gene. The CDR3 is 15 amino acids.

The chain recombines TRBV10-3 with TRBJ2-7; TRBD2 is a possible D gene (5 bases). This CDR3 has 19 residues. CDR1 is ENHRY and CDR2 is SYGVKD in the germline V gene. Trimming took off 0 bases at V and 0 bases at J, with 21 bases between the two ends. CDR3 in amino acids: CAISESPGMTGAYSYEQYF. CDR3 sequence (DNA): TGTGCCATCAGTGAGTCGCCGGGAATGACGGGCGCCTACTCCTACGAGCAGTACTTC.

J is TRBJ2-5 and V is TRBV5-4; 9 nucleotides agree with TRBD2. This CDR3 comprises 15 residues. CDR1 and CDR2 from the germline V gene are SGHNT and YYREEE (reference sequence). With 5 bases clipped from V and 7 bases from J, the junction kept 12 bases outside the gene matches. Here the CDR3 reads CASSPRLAALGTQYF. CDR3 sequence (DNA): TGTGCCAGCAGTCCCAGACTAGCGGCCTTGGGGACCCAGTACTTC.

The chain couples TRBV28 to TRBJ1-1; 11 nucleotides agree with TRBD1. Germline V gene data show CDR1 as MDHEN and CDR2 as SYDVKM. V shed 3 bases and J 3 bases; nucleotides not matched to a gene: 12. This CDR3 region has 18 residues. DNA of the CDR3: TGTGCCAGCAGTTTGGCTCTGGACAGGGGGCGAGGGGACACTGAAGCTTTCTTT. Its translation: CASSLALDRGRGDTEAFF.

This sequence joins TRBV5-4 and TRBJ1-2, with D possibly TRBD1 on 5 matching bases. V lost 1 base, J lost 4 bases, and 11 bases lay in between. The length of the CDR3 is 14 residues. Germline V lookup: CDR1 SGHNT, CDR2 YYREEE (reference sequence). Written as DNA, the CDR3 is TGTGCCAGCAGCTTGTGGGGGGTCGGCTATGGCTACACCTTC. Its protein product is CASSLWGVGYGYTF.

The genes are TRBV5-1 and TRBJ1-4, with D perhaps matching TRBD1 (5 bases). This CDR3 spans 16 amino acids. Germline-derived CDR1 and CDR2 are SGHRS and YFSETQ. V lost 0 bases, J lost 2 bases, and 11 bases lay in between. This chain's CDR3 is CASSLGSRGTNEKLFF. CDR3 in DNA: TGCGCCAGCAGCTTGGGATCTCGGGGGACTAATGAAAAACTGTTTTTT.

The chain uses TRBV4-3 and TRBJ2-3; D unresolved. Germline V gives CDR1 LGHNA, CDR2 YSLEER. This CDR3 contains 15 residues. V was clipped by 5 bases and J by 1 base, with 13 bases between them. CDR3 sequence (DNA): TGCGCCAGCAGCTCCCGGGTCAAGGGCACAGATACGCAGTATTTT. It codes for CASSSRVKGTDTQYF.